This record concerns one TCR beta chain sequence. Its antigen is not identified. V dropped 0 bases and J dropped 2; count of bases not matched to a gene: 6. This CDR3 comprises 16 residues. Germline values: CDR1 SGHAT, CDR2 FQNNGV. This sample was included in a study of T cells after yellow fever vaccination. Study-wide results and limits: Weaker overall, the secondary response nonetheless peaked faster (day 5 versus 15). After the booster, approximately 95% of CD4 and 88% of CD8 primary-response clones were re-detected. CD4 and CD8 compartments shared a small share of clonotypes, likely from convergent recombination.

Conversion of TCR transcripts into cDNA relied on 5'RACE template switching, which added a universal primer site and UMIs. TCRdb reprocessed the 5' RACE reads with MiXCR, giving one entry per CDR3 protein. The sample consists of 90,000 to 130,000 distinct CDR3 sequences, roughly 8.4% of them appearing once. The material sequenced was CD8+ T cells sorted from PBMCs, taken 45 days after the yellow fever booster vaccination. The receptor's source is a man between 25 and 39 years old who received the YFV17D yellow fever vaccine. The V call is TRBV11-2, the J call TRBJ2-5; TRBD2 matches at 7 bases. In DNA, the CDR3 is TGTGCCAGCAGCTTAGATCCTAGCGGAGCGCAAGAGACCCAGTACTTC. Protein: CASSLDPSGAQETQYF.